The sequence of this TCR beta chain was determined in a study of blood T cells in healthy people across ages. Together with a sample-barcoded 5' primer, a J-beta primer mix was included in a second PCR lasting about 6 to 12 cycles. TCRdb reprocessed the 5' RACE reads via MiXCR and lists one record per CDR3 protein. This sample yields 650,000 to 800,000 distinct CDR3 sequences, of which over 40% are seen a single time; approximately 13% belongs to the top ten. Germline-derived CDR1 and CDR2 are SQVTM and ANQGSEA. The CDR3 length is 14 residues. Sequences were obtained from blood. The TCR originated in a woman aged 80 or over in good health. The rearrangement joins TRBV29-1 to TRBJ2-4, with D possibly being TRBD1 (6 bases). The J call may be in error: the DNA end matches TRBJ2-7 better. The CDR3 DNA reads TGCAGCGTTGCAAAACCGGGACAAGCGATCGAGCAGTACTTC. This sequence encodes CSVAKPGQAIEQYF.